The text below deals with one T cell receptor beta chain. Its target is unknown. The sample comes from a study of post-analysis software for immune sequencing data. Whole-study results and caveats: About five TRBV segments were more frequent in patients than controls; TRBV5-6, TRBV5-1 and TRBV20-1 belonged to this group.

Built from TCR beta cDNA, the libraries had unique molecular identifiers in them. TCRdb ran MiXCR on the PCR reads and lists one entry per CDR3 protein. Of 350,000 to 500,000 distinct CDR3 sequences listed, 39% are singletons. There are 13 residues in the CDR3. The germline CDR1 and CDR2 sequences are MGHRA and YSYEKL. Trimming shortened V by 8 bases and J by 6 bases, and 16 bases separated the two germline ends. This chain connects TRBV4-1 to TRBJ1-1, with no clear D. The TCR sequence derives from a girl aged 2 to 10 with multiple sclerosis. Sequencing was done on a sample of blood. CDR3 region: CASGDIRFAEAFF. Here the CDR3 DNA reads TGCGCCAGCGGAGACATAAGGTTTGCTGAAGCTTTCTTT.